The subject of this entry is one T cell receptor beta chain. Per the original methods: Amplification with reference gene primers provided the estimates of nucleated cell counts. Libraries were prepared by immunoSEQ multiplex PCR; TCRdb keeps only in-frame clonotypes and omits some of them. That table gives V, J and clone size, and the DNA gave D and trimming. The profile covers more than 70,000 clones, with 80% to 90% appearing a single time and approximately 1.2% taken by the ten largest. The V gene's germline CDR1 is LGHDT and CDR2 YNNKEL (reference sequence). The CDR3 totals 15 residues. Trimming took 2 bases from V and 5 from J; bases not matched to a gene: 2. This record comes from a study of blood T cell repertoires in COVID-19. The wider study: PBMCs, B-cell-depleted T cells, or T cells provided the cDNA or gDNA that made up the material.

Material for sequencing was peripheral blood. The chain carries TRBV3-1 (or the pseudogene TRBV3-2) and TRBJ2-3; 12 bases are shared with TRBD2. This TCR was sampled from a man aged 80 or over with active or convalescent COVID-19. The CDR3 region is CASSQLAGGEDTQYF. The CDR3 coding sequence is TGTGCCAGCAGCCAACTAGCGGGAGGGGAAGATACGCAGTATTTT.